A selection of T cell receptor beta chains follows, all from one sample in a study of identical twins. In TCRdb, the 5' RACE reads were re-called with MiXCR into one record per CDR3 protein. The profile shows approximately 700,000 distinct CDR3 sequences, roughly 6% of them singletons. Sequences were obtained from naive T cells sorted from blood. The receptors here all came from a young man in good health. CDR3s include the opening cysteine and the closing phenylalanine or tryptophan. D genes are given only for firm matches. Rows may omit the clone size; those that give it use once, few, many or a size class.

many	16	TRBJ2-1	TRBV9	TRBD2	CASSVGLASSYNEQFF	TGTGCCAGCAGCGTGGGACTAGCGAGTTCCTACAATGAGCAGTTCTTC
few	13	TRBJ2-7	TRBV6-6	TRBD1	CASRPGTGYEQYF	TGTGCCAGCAGACCCGGGACAGGGTACGAGCAGTACTTC
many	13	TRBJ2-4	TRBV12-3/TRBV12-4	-	CASSQYGVNIQYF	TGTGCCAGCAGTCAGTACGGGGTGAACATTCAGTACTTC
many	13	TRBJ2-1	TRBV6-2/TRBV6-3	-	CASSYPGRSEQFF	TGTGCCAGCAGTTACCCAGGGAGGAGTGAGCAGTTCTTC
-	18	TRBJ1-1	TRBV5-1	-	CASSLDPPGAGVNTEAFF	TGCGCCAGCAGCTTGGATCCCCCCGGGGCAGGCGTGAACACTGAAGCTTTCTTT
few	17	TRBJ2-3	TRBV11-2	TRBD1	CASSSNPTGAATDTQYF	TGTGCCAGCAGTTCAAATCCGACAGGGGCGGCGACAGATACGCAGTATTTT
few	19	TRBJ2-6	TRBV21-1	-	CASSITGTGGFSGANVLTF	TGTGCCAGCAGCATCACCGGGACAGGGGGCTTTAGTGGGGCCAACGTCCTGACTTTC
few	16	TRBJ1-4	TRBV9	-	CASSSRRGETNEKLFF	TGTGCCAGCAGCTCGAGACGAGGGGAGACTAATGAAAAACTGTTTTTT
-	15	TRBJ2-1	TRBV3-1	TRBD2	CASSHWLPGGNEQFF	TGTGCCAGCAGCCACTGGCTCCCGGGGGGGAATGAGCAGTTCTTC
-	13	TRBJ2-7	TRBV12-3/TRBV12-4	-	CASSLLGGGEQYF	TGTGCCAGCAGCCTCTTGGGGGGTGGGGAGCAGTACTTC
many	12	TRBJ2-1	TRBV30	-	CAWSVFYNEQFF	TGTGCCTGGAGTGTCTTCTACAATGAGCAGTTCTTC
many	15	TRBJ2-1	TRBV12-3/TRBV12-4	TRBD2	CASSRASGRANEQFF	TGTGCCAGCAGTAGGGCTAGCGGGAGGGCCAATGAGCAGTTCTTC
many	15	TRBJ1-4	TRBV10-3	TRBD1	CAISNPGQGMEKLFF	TGTGCCATCAGTAACCCGGGACAGGGTATGGAAAAACTGTTTTTT
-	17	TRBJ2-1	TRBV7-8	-	CASSLEVQGLPYNEQFF	TGTGCCAGCAGCTTAGAGGTGCAGGGGCTACCGTACAATGAGCAGTTCTTC
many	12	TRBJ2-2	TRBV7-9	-	CASSFGQGELFF	TGTGCCAGCAGCTTCGGACAGGGGGAGCTGTTTTTT
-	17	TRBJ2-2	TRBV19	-	CASSMIFRQGNTGELFF	TGTGCCAGTAGTATGATTTTTCGGCAGGGGAACACCGGGGAGCTGTTTTTT
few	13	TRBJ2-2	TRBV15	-	CATSRGFPGELFF	TGTGCCACCAGCAGGGGTTTCCCCGGGGAGCTGTTTTTT
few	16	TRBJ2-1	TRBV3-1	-	CASSLSGLVVYNEQFF	TGTGCCAGCAGCCTCTCAGGTTTAGTAGTCTACAATGAGCAGTTCTTC